The rows below give T cell receptor beta chains drawn from one sample of a study of T cell responses to AZD1222 COVID-19 vaccine. Using immunoSEQ multiplex PCR, the repertoire was profiled, and TCRdb retains in-frame clones only, with some absent. The sample shows approximately 90,000 clones, around 94% of them seen only once. The sequencing used peripheral blood, collected on day 0 of AZD1222 vaccination. Receptor source: an adult in good health. CDR3s include the opening cysteine and the closing phenylalanine or tryptophan. The order of the fields is J gene, D gene, V gene, clone size, CDR3 protein, CDR3 DNA. A D gene is named only where the DNA matches it firmly. Clone size, where shown, is once, few, many, or a class for clones that have expanded.

J gene: TRBJ1-1; D gene: -; V gene: TRBV6-1; clone size: -; CDR3 protein: CASSENSMNTEAFF; CDR3 DNA: TGTGCCAGCAGTGAAAACAGCATGAACACTGAAGCTTTCTTT
J gene: TRBJ2-1; D gene: TRBD2; V gene: TRBV7-9; clone size: -; CDR3 protein: CASSSLGGRTYNEQFF; CDR3 DNA: TGTGCCAGCAGCTCCCTGGGAGGGAGGACCTACAATGAGCAGTTCTTC
J gene: TRBJ2-1; D gene: -; V gene: TRBV12-3/TRBV12-4; clone size: -; CDR3 protein: CASSFQGWVEQFF; CDR3 DNA: TGTGCCAGCAGTTTCCAGGGATGGGTTGAGCAGTTCTTC
J gene: TRBJ1-6; D gene: -; V gene: TRBV6-1; clone size: -; CDR3 protein: CASSEAGNSPLHF; CDR3 DNA: TGTGCCAGCAGTGAAGCAGGGAATTCACCCCTCCACTTT
J gene: TRBJ2-3; D gene: TRBD2; V gene: TRBV6-4; clone size: -; CDR3 protein: CASSDSGGATDTQYF; CDR3 DNA: TGTGCCAGCAGTGACAGCGGGGGGGCCACAGATACGCAGTATTTT
J gene: TRBJ2-7; D gene: TRBD1; V gene: TRBV30; clone size: -; CDR3 protein: CAWSNKPGDRGLYEQYF; CDR3 DNA: TGTGCCTGGAGTAATAAACCAGGAGACAGGGGGCTCTACGAGCAGTACTTC
J gene: TRBJ1-2; D gene: -; V gene: TRBV28; clone size: -; CDR3 protein: CASSLKAVGYGYTF; CDR3 DNA: TGTGCCAGCAGTCTAAAAGCGGTCGGCTATGGCTACACCTTC
J gene: TRBJ2-1; D gene: -; V gene: TRBV29-1; clone size: once; CDR3 protein: CSVVERALNHEQFF; CDR3 DNA: TGCAGCGTTGTGGAGCGGGCCCTGAATCATGAGCAGTTCTTC
J gene: TRBJ1-1; D gene: -; V gene: TRBV5-1; clone size: -; CDR3 protein: CASSLQGRGTEAFF; CDR3 DNA: TGCGCCAGCAGCCTCCAGGGAAGGGGGACTGAAGCTTTCTTT
J gene: TRBJ1-5; D gene: -; V gene: TRBV30; clone size: -; CDR3 protein: CAWSGGQGSNQPQHF; CDR3 DNA: TGTGCCTGGAGTGGAGGTCAGGGGAGCAATCAGCCCCAGCATTTT
J gene: TRBJ1-1; D gene: -; V gene: TRBV10-2; clone size: -; CDR3 protein: CASGPIRGNTEAFF; CDR3 DNA: TGCGCCAGCGGGCCGATTAGGGGGAACACTGAAGCTTTCTTT
J gene: TRBJ1-6; D gene: -; V gene: TRBV4-1; clone size: -; CDR3 protein: CASSQEGRGNIDRPLHF; CDR3 DNA: TGCGCCAGCAGCCAAGAAGGCCGGGGTAATATCGATCGACCCCTCCACTTT
J gene: TRBJ2-7; D gene: -; V gene: TRBV28; clone size: once; CDR3 protein: CASSLFPQGYYEQYF; CDR3 DNA: TGTGCCAGCAGTTTATTCCCACAGGGATATTACGAGCAGTACTTC
J gene: TRBJ2-2; D gene: TRBD1; V gene: TRBV2; clone size: -; CDR3 protein: CASSVGTVNTGELFF; CDR3 DNA: TGTGCCAGCAGTGTAGGGACAGTGAACACCGGGGAGCTGTTTTTT
J gene: TRBJ1-1; D gene: TRBD1; V gene: TRBV29-1; clone size: -; CDR3 protein: CSVTGGVNTEAFF; CDR3 DNA: TGCAGCGTAACAGGGGGGGTGAACACTGAAGCTTTCTTT
J gene: TRBJ2-1; D gene: TRBD2; V gene: TRBV19; clone size: few; CDR3 protein: CASTPGGGSYNEQFF; CDR3 DNA: TGTGCCAGTACCCCTGGGGGGGGCTCCTACAATGAGCAGTTCTTC
J gene: TRBJ1-4; D gene: -; V gene: TRBV16; clone size: -; CDR3 protein: CASSQTTAVGEKLFF; CDR3 DNA: TGTGCCAGCAGCCAAACGACAGCAGTCGGTGAAAAACTGTTTTTT
J gene: TRBJ1-2; D gene: -; V gene: TRBV7-9; clone size: once; CDR3 protein: CASSLRDGLGYTF; CDR3 DNA: TGTGCCAGCAGCCTTCGGGACGGACTCGGCTACACCTTC
J gene: TRBJ2-1; D gene: TRBD1; V gene: TRBV7-7; clone size: -; CDR3 protein: CASSPSTAGGFYNEQFF; CDR3 DNA: TGTGCCAGCAGCCCCAGCACGGCAGGGGGCTTCTACAATGAGCAGTTCTTC
J gene: TRBJ1-2; D gene: -; V gene: TRBV30; clone size: -; CDR3 protein: CAWTLDRSNYGYTF; CDR3 DNA: TGTGCCTGGACCCTGGACAGATCTAACTATGGCTACACCTTC
J gene: TRBJ1-5; D gene: -; V gene: TRBV27; clone size: -; CDR3 protein: CASSFLGRGGNQPQHF; CDR3 DNA: TGTGCCAGCAGTTTCCTCGGGCGCGGCGGCAATCAGCCCCAGCATTTT
J gene: TRBJ1-3; D gene: -; V gene: TRBV6-6; clone size: -; CDR3 protein: CASSYGGGSVNTIYF; CDR3 DNA: TGTGCCAGCAGTTACGGCGGGGGTTCCGTAAACACCATATATTTT
J gene: TRBJ1-3; D gene: -; V gene: TRBV2; clone size: -; CDR3 protein: CASSENAGYGNTIYF; CDR3 DNA: TGTGCCAGCAGTGAAAACGCAGGGTACGGAAACACCATATATTTT
J gene: TRBJ1-5; D gene: -; V gene: TRBV6-5; clone size: -; CDR3 protein: CASSSPTNQPQHF; CDR3 DNA: TGTGCCAGCAGTTCCCCCACCAATCAGCCCCAGCATTTT
J gene: TRBJ1-3; D gene: -; V gene: TRBV19; clone size: -; CDR3 protein: CASTPHTDGNTIYF; CDR3 DNA: TGTGCCAGTACCCCCCACACCGATGGAAACACCATATATTTT
J gene: TRBJ2-7; D gene: TRBD2; V gene: TRBV30; clone size: -; CDR3 protein: CAWTLPTGSGIYEQYF; CDR3 DNA: TGTGCCTGGACTCTTCCGACGGGTAGCGGGATCTACGAGCAGTACTTC
J gene: TRBJ2-1; D gene: TRBD1; V gene: TRBV6-4; clone size: -; CDR3 protein: CASSPGQHNEQFF; CDR3 DNA: TGTGCCAGCAGCCCGGGACAGCACAATGAGCAGTTCTTC
J gene: TRBJ1-2; D gene: -; V gene: TRBV18; clone size: -; CDR3 protein: CASSPLTGGSGYTF; CDR3 DNA: TGTGCCAGCTCACCCCTGACGGGAGGGAGTGGCTACACCTTC
J gene: TRBJ1-1; D gene: -; V gene: TRBV9; clone size: -; CDR3 protein: CASSKQTGNTEAFF; CDR3 DNA: TGTGCCAGCAGCAAACAAACCGGGAACACTGAAGCTTTCTTT
J gene: TRBJ2-7; D gene: -; V gene: TRBV5-6; clone size: -; CDR3 protein: CASSLDGAIEQYF; CDR3 DNA: TGTGCCAGCAGCTTGGATGGGGCAATCGAGCAGTACTTC
J gene: TRBJ1-1; D gene: -; V gene: TRBV6-5; clone size: -; CDR3 protein: CASRPSGANTEAFF; CDR3 DNA: TGTGCCAGCAGGCCGTCCGGGGCCAACACTGAAGCTTTCTTT
J gene: TRBJ1-2; D gene: -; V gene: TRBV4-1; clone size: -; CDR3 protein: CASSQDAQGLVGYTF; CDR3 DNA: TGCGCCAGCAGCCAAGATGCCCAGGGGTTAGTCGGCTACACCTTC
J gene: TRBJ1-1; D gene: -; V gene: TRBV7-2; clone size: -; CDR3 protein: CASSPGQMNTEAFF; CDR3 DNA: TGTGCCAGCAGCCCTGGACAGATGAACACTGAAGCTTTCTTT
J gene: TRBJ1-2; D gene: -; V gene: TRBV6-2/TRBV6-3; clone size: once; CDR3 protein: CASSPLSAYGYTF; CDR3 DNA: TGTGCCAGCAGCCCCCTATCAGCCTATGGCTACACCTTC
J gene: TRBJ1-4; D gene: -; V gene: TRBV19; clone size: -; CDR3 protein: CASSTTFEKLFF; CDR3 DNA: TGTGCCAGTAGTACAACCTTTGAAAAACTGTTTTTT
J gene: TRBJ2-5; D gene: -; V gene: TRBV5-1; clone size: -; CDR3 protein: CASSLGQLQETQYF; CDR3 DNA: TGCGCCAGCAGCTTGGGGCAGCTCCAAGAGACCCAGTACTTC
J gene: TRBJ2-7; D gene: TRBD1; V gene: TRBV27; clone size: -; CDR3 protein: CASSPPMGQGYEQYF; CDR3 DNA: TGTGCCAGCAGTCCCCCGATGGGACAGGGGTACGAGCAGTACTTC